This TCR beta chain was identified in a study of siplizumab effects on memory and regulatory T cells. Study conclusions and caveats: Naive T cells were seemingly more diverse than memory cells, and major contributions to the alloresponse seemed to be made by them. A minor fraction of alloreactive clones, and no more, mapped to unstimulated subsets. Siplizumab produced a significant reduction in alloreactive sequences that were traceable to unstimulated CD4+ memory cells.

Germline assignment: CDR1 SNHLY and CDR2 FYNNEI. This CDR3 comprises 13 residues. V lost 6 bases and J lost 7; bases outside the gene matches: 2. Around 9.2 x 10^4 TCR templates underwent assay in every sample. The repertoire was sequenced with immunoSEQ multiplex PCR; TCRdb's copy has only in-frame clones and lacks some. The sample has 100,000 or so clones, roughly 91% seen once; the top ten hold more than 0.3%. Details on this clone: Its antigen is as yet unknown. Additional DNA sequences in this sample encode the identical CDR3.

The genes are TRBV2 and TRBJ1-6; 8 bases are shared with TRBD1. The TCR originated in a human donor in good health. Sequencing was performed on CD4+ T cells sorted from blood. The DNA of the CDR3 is TGTGCCAGCAGCCGGGACAGGAATTCACCCCTCCACTTT. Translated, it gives CASSRDRNSPLHF.